A single sample is the source of the 18 T cell receptor beta chains below, sequenced in a study of blood T cells in healthy people across ages. It was with a sample-barcoded 5' primer and a J-beta primer mix that a second PCR of about 7 to 12 cycles was run. TCRdb ran MiXCR on the 5' RACE reads and lists one entry per CDR3 protein. Seen here are 2 million or so distinct CDR3 sequences, around 48% observed once, and the top ten hold 2% to 2.5%. The sample consisted of blood. Source of these receptors: a woman aged 40 to 49 in good health.

This clonotype was found a few times. J is TRBJ2-1 and V is TRBV6-5, with D perhaps matching TRBD2 (8 bases). CDR1 is MNHEY and CDR2 is SVGAGI in the germline V gene. V lost 6 bases, J lost 10 bases, and 25 bases lay in between. This CDR3 is built from 16 residues. The CDR3 spells CASSPLIAGKGAEQFF. Here the CDR3 DNA reads TGTGCCAGCAGCCCCCTAATAGCGGGGAAGGGGGCAGAGCAGTTCTTC.

This chain joins TRBV5-1 and TRBJ2-4; D might be TRBD1 or TRBD2, each matching 5 bases. Deletions cut 1 base from V and 13 bases from J, with 27 bases between. Germline V gene data show CDR1 as SGHRS and CDR2 as YFSETQ. This CDR3 contains 17 residues. The CDR3 loop is CASSLSVGVPALGEQYF. In DNA, the CDR3 is TGCGCCAGCAGCTTGAGCGTCGGAGTTCCAGCCTTGGGGGAGCAGTACTTC.

This clonotype occurred a few times. This chain uses TRBV12-3 or TRBV12-4 with TRBJ2-5; 11 nucleotides agree with TRBD2. The CDR3 has 17 residues. Trimming took 5 bases from V and 5 from J; bases not matched to a gene: 13. CDR3 sequence: CASSPPNLAGGRETQYF. The DNA for the CDR3 is TGTGCCAGCAGTCCCCCCAATCTAGCGGGGGGTCGGGAGACCCAGTACTTC.

V gene TRBV12-3 or TRBV12-4 combines with J gene TRBJ2-5; 8 nucleotides agree with TRBD1. The CDR3 is made up of 16 amino acids. The V and J ends lost 4 bases and 4 bases, in that order; junction bases with no gene match: 11. The DNA for the CDR3 is TGTGCCAGCAGTTCCCTTACGACCGGACAGGGAGAGACCCAGTACTTC. Amino acids: CASSSLTTGQGETQYF.

This clonotype came up once. The CDR3 nucleotides read TGTGCCAGCAGCCAACATGGACAGGATTTGGATGAGCAGTTCTTC. This gives the protein CASSQHGQDLDEQFF. This chain joins TRBV3-1 and TRBJ2-1; 7 bases agree with TRBD1. Trimming took 2 bases from V and 8 from J; bases not matched to a gene: 9. Germline V gene data show CDR1 as LGHDT and CDR2 as YNNKEL (reference sequence). CDR3 length equals 15 residues.

This clonotype has more than one count but fewer than ten. The chain joins TRBV4-3 to TRBJ2-1; D is perhaps TRBD2 (6 bases). The germline V gene encodes CDR1 LGHNA and CDR2 YSLEER. V was cut by 0 bases and J by 0 bases, with 9 bases left in between. The length of the CDR3 is 16 residues. CDR3: CASSQEAGYSYNEQFF. Here the CDR3 DNA reads TGCGCCAGCAGCCAAGAAGCGGGCTACTCCTACAATGAGCAGTTCTTC.

This clonotype has a handful of counts. The chain uses TRBV20-1 and TRBJ2-7; 8 nucleotides align to TRBD2. Germline V gene sequence: CDR1 DFQATT, CDR2 SNEGSKA (reference sequence). Unmatched junction bases numbered 5, after V lost 4 bases and J lost 3 bases. This CDR3 region has 13 residues. The CDR3 loop reads CSATGGDIYEQYF. CDR3 DNA sequence: TGCAGTGCTACCGGGGGGGACATCTACGAGCAGTACTTC.

This chain connects TRBV29-1 to TRBJ2-7, with TRBD2 matching 7 bases. CDR3 length: 12 residues. Germline CDR1 and CDR2: SQVTM and ANQGSEA. V gave up 0 bases and J gave up 11 bases; unmatched junction bases: 7. The CDR3, as DNA: TGCAGCGTTGAAGATCCTGGGGGGGAGGAGTACTTC. It encodes CSVEDPGGEEYF.

The chain joins TRBV28 to TRBJ2-7, with 9 bases that match TRBD2. The assigned J gene may be wrong: the sequence end matches TRBJ2-5 better. Germline loops: CDR1 MDHEN, CDR2 SYDVKM. CDR3 length: 15 residues. The CDR3 is CASSLSTSGKETQYF. The CDR3 nucleotides are TGTGCCAGCAGTTTATCGACTAGCGGCAAAGAGACCCAGTACTTC.

The count of this clonotype is one. The chain couples TRBV7-8 to TRBJ2-5; 7 bases are a match to TRBD1. With V trimmed by 1 base and J by 6 bases, 8 bases remained unmatched. This CDR3 comprises 15 residues. Germline V CDR1 and CDR2: SGHVS, FQNEAQ. The chain's CDR3 is CASSLDGTEKQTQYF. CDR3 DNA: TGTGCCAGCAGCTTAGACGGGACAGAAAAACAGACCCAGTACTTC.

The chain couples TRBV6-2 or TRBV6-3 to TRBJ1-5; tentative D call: TRBD1 (5 bases). This CDR3 is 15 amino acids long. V shed 7 bases and J shed 5 bases, with 18 bases lying between them. CDR1 MNHEY and CDR2 SVGEGT come from the germline V gene. CDR3 loop: CASTLFWGLDQPQHF. In DNA, the CDR3 is TGTGCCAGCACCCTTTTTTGGGGGTTGGATCAGCCCCAGCATTTT.

The V call is TRBV5-1, the J call TRBJ1-2; D perhaps matches TRBD1 (5 bases). The germline V gene has CDR1 SGHRS and CDR2 YFSETQ. Deletions cut 7 bases from V and 1 base from J, with 14 bases between. The CDR3 sequence is 14 residues long. CDR3 sequence: CASSSDTNNYGYTF. CDR3 DNA: TGCGCCAGCTCCTCGGACACAAATAACTATGGCTACACCTTC. Full variable domain (outside the CDR3, taken from reference TRBV5-1 and TRBJ1-2): KAGVTQTPRYLIKTRGQQVTLSCSPISGHRSVSWYQQTPGQGLQFLFEYFSETQRNKGNFPGRFSGRQFSNSRSEMNVSTLELGDSALYLCASSSDTNNYGYTFGSGTRLTVV.

This clonotype was recorded a few times. This chain connects TRBV29-1 to TRBJ2-3; 7 bases align to TRBD2. Germline V gene lookup returns CDR1 SQVTM and CDR2 ANQGSEA. This CDR3 has 15 amino acids. The J segment lost 0 bases and the V segment lost 3 bases, leaving 6 bases of the junction unmatched. The CDR3 sequence: CSVDAGGTSTDTQYF. Written as DNA, the CDR3 is TGCAGCGTTGACGCCGGGGGGACTAGCACAGATACGCAGTATTTT.

This clonotype was counted only a few times. The genes are TRBV4-2 and TRBJ2-3, with D perhaps matching TRBD2 (6 bases). CDR3 length: 15 residues. Germline V gene lookup returns CDR1 LGHNA and CDR2 YNFKEQ. Trimming cost V 2 bases and J 6 bases, with 15 bases left between them. The CDR3 region is CASSQRLGVSDTQYF. DNA for the CDR3: TGTGCCAGCAGCCAAAGACTAGGGGTTTCGGATACGCAGTATTTT.

Concerning this clonotype: At one boundary the junction diverges from the germline segment, which might be a read error. This rearrangement joins TRBV29-1 to TRBJ2-4, with TRBD1 matching 9 bases. The CDR3 is 14 amino acids. Germline CDR1 and CDR2: SQVTM and ANQGSEA. DNA of the CDR3: TGCGGCGTTCAGGACGGGACAGGGAAAAACATTCAGTACTTC. Its protein is CGVQDGTGKNIQYF.

CDR3 loop: CSIFRAEDQPQHF. The CDR3 DNA sequence: TGCAGTATATTTAGGGCGGAGGATCAGCCCCAGCATTTT. The chain has TRBV20-1 and TRBJ1-5; no firm D call. Germline CDR1 reads DFQATT; CDR2 reads SNEGSKA (reference sequence). This CDR3 is built from 13 residues. Trimming removed 8 bases from V and 5 bases from J, with 16 bases in between.

The chain employs TRBV12-3 or TRBV12-4 and TRBJ2-1; 11 bases align to TRBD2. V was pared by 1 base and J by 4 bases, with 6 bases of the junction left unmatched. The CDR3 consists of 17 residues. CDR3 nucleotides: TGTGCCAGCAGTTTAGATATTAGCGGGGGGGCGTACAATGAGCAGTTCTTC. Residues: CASSLDISGGAYNEQFF.

The sample holds a few counts of this clonotype. This chain connects TRBV4-1 to TRBJ1-5, with TRBD1 matching over 8 bases. The germline CDR1 and CDR2 sequences are MGHRA and YSYEKL. V lost 0 bases and J lost 6; bases outside the gene matches: 4. The CDR3 consists of 15 residues. The CDR3 nucleotides read TGCGCCAGCAGCCAAGATCCAGGGGGCACTCAGCCCCAGCATTTT. It encodes CASSQDPGGTQPQHF.